Listed here are 9 T cell receptor beta chains from one sample, sequenced in a study of cytomegalovirus exposure and HLA in healthy donors. The PCR employed 60 Vbeta primers together with 13 Jbeta primers. The method was immunoSEQ multiplex PCR; TCRdb's version includes in-frame clones alone and lacks a portion of them. Of about 94,000 clones detected, 74% appear once; the ten largest clones hold 20% to 25%. Source material: PBMCs. The receptors here all came from a man between 25 and 39 years old in good health and CMV-seropositive.

The rearrangement links TRBV4-3 to TRBJ2-1, with 9 positions matching TRBD1. This CDR3 comprises 14 residues. Trimming at V came to 4 bases and at J to 4 bases, leaving 2 bases not matched to a gene. Germline CDR1 LGHNA, CDR2 YSLEER. CDR3: CASSPGTGYNEQFF. For the CDR3, the DNA is TGCGCCAGCAGCCCCGGGACAGGGTACAATGAGCAGTTCTTC.

This chain uses TRBV7-3 with TRBJ2-1; 12 bases are shared with TRBD2. Germline trimming cut 3 bases from V and 10 bases from J; bases unmatched to any gene: 4. The CDR3 contains 14 residues. The V gene's germline CDR1 is SGHTA and CDR2 FQGTGA. The CDR3 reads CASSLTSGSDEQFF. The CDR3 region has the DNA TGTGCCAGCAGCTTGACTAGCGGGAGCGACGAGCAGTTCTTC.

The chain joins TRBV2 to TRBJ2-7; TRBD1 matches 7 bases. The ends lost 7 bases at V and 2 bases at J; junction bases unmatched: 11. Germline V CDR1 and CDR2: SNHLY, FYNNEI. This CDR3 has 15 amino acids. CDR3 sequence reads: CASKGAHNPTYEQYF. The DNA of the CDR3 is TGTGCCAGCAAGGGGGCACATAATCCCACCTACGAGCAGTACTTC.

V gene TRBV4-3 combines with J gene TRBJ2-1; 7 bases align to TRBD1. Trimming took 0 bases from V and 4 from J; bases not matched to a gene: 9. The CDR3 is 17 amino acids. Germline-derived CDR1 and CDR2 are LGHNA and YSLEER. This CDR3 reads CASSQDLDRPSYNEQFF. In DNA form, the CDR3 reads TGCGCCAGCAGCCAAGACTTGGACAGGCCTTCTTACAATGAGCAGTTCTTC.

In this sample, this clone turned up a few times. The chain is built from TRBV28 and TRBJ2-5, with 8 bases fitting TRBD2. J gave up 10 bases and V 5 bases, and 12 bases lay outside the gene matches. Germline loops: CDR1 MDHEN, CDR2 SYDVKM. This CDR3 comprises 14 residues. The CDR3 sequence is CASSASGSKGGQYF. The CDR3 region has the DNA TGTGCCAGCAGTGCGAGCGGGAGTAAGGGTGGCCAGTACTTC. The variable domain in full, completed from reference TRBV28 and TRBJ2-5, reads DVKVTQSSRYLVKRTGEKVFLECVQDMDHENMFWYRQDPGLGLRLIYFSYDVKMKEKGDIPEGYSVSREKKERFSLILESASTNQTSMYLCASSASGSKGGQYFGPGTRLLVL.

The CDR3 coding sequence is TGTGCCAGCAGCCCGGGCTCGGGAGGCTACCCCCTCCACTTT. Translated: CASSPGSGGYPLHF. This chain joins TRBV7-9 and TRBJ1-6; no clear D gene. Germline V gene sequence: CDR1 SEHNR, CDR2 FQNEAQ (reference sequence). The CDR3 runs to 14 residues. V lost 5 bases, J lost 13 bases, and 18 bases lay in between. The full variable domain, in which reference TRBV7-9 and TRBJ1-6 provide the parts outside the CDR3, is DTGVSQNPRHKITKRGQNVTFRCDPISEHNRLYWYRQTLGQGPEFLTYFQNEAQLEKSRLLSDRFSAERPKGSFSTLEIQRTEQGDSAMYLCASSPGSGGYPLHFGNGTRLTVT.

The chain uses TRBV6-5 and TRBJ2-7; D is perhaps TRBD2 (5 bases). Trimming removed 2 bases from V and 2 bases from J, with 16 bases in between. Germline loops: CDR1 MNHEY, CDR2 SVGAGI. The CDR3 runs 16 residues. The CDR3 loop is CASSYRSTLEAYEQYF. CDR3 bases: TGTGCCAGCAGTTACCGATCGACCCTGGAGGCCTACGAGCAGTACTTC.

The chain is built from TRBV28 and TRBJ2-3; D is perhaps TRBD1 (5 bases). This CDR3 is 15 amino acids long. Germline V gives CDR1 MDHEN, CDR2 SYDVKM. V lost 6 bases, J lost 8 bases, and 21 bases lay in between. The CDR3 DNA reads TGTGCCAGCAGAGGCAGGGCCGAAGTCCGAAGTACGCAGTATTTT. Encoded protein: CASRGRAEVRSTQYF.

The chain joins TRBV6-5 to TRBJ2-7; 10 bases line up with TRBD2. This CDR3 spans 14 amino acids. V lost 6 bases, J lost 6 bases, and 8 bases stayed unmatched. Germline V gene lookup returns CDR1 MNHEY and CDR2 SVGAGI. The CDR3 nucleotides are TGTGCCAGCAGGAGCGGGGGGGGTCGTTTCGAGCAGTACTTC. The encoded protein is CASRSGGGRFEQYF.